The T cell receptor (beta chain) described here comes from a study of T cell responses to AZD1222 COVID-19 vaccine. At the level of the study: Some second doses came at about 4 weeks and others at about 12 weeks; these were pooled.

Study-level points and caveats: In all cases, repertoires were sampled only after the peak T cell response. The donor cohort was predominantly white British with a female majority, and clonal diversity may have been underestimated.

Sequencing was performed with immunoSEQ multiplex PCR; in TCRdb, only in-frame clones are kept and a portion is missing. The sample has around 150,000 clones; approximately 89% are singletons. This clone was detected once. Its antigen is still unknown. Germline V lookup: CDR1 MNHEY, CDR2 SVGAGI. The CDR3 is 14 amino acids. V was cut by 2 bases and J by 2 bases, with 10 bases left in between. This clonotype was sampled from an adult in good health. The sample here was peripheral blood, taken on day 0 of AZD1222 vaccination. V is TRBV6-5 and J is TRBJ2-7; weak D call: TRBD1 (5 bases). CDR3 sequence reads: CASSYKGWAYEQYF. The CDR3 nucleotides are TGTGCCAGCAGTTACAAGGGGTGGGCCTACGAGCAGTACTTC.